The 29 T cell receptor beta chains in this list originate from one sample, sequenced in a study of tumor and adjacent non-tumor tissue in lung cancer listed by TCRdb under 2018. RNA was isolated from bulk unsorted tissue, and RNA quality was assessed with a NanoDrop ND-1000 and an Agilent 2100. Library method: multiplex PCR. The sequencer listed for this sample is Illumina HiSeq 2500. TCRbeta libraries were constructed through three rounds of nested PCR with primers (Table S4) according to protocols adapted from ARM-PCR. TCRdb reanalyzed the raw reads on its own, using fastp at Q25 for trimming and MiXCR for clone calling, and kept in-frame beta chains. One record per CDR3 amino acid sequence lists the most common genes and DNA. The sample data list tens of thousands of distinct CDR3 sequences, and around 71% of these were observed just once. 15% to 20% of the sample lies in the top ten. Input material: lung tumor tissue. Receptors were obtained from a man in his 60s with non-small cell lung cancer.

As regards this clonotype: A clone one base away is much larger, so this may be a read error. The V and J genes are TRBV20-1 and TRBJ2-4, with D unclear. The CDR3 length is 12 residues. Germline assignment: CDR1 DFQATT and CDR2 SNEGSKA (reference sequence). In DNA, the CDR3 is TGCATTGCTAGTGCCGGGTTAGACATTCAGTACTTC. Translated: CIASAGLDIQYF.

V is TRBV11-1 and J is TRBJ2-3, with D perhaps matching TRBD1 or TRBD2 (7 bases each). There are 15 residues in the CDR3. V was clipped by 7 bases and J by 15 bases, with 29 bases between them. Germline assignment: CDR1 SGHAT and CDR2 FQDESV (reference sequence). The CDR3 bases are TGTGCCAGCAACAAGGGGGCGGGAGTCACAGATACTCATTATTTT. Encoded protein: CASNKGAGVTDTHYF. Based on the CDR3 plus reference TRBV11-1 and TRBJ2-3, the full variable domain is EAEVAQSPRYKITEKSQAVAFWCDPISGHATLYWYRQILGQGPELLVQFQDESVVDDSQLPKDRFSAERLKGVDSTLKIQPAELGDSAMYLCASNKGAGVTDTHYFGPGTRLTVL.

The chain has TRBV4-2 and TRBJ1-6; possible D gene TRBD1, 6 bases. Germline assignment: CDR1 LGHNA and CDR2 YNFKEQ. V was trimmed by 8 bases and J by 3 bases, leaving 23 bases between them. This CDR3 has 18 residues. The CDR3 DNA reads as TGTGCCAGCGACCAAGAAACCCCCGGACAGATCTATAATTCACCCCTCCACTTT. Translated: CASDQETPGQIYNSPLHF.

With regard to this clonotype: A much larger clonotype is one base distant, so this may be a read error. The rearrangement joins TRBV30 to TRBJ1-6, with D tentatively TRBD1 (5 bases). CDR3 size: 14 residues. CDR1 and CDR2 (germline): GTSNPN, SVGIG (reference sequence). CDR3 nucleotide sequence: TGTCCCCTGGCTGCAGGGTGGGATAATTCACCCCTCCACTTT. Translated, it gives CPLAAGWDNSPLHF.

About this clonotype itself: This may come from a read error, since a much larger clone is one base off. This CDR3 is missing its conserved last phenylalanine or tryptophan, likely due to a read error. V is TRBV6-6 and J is TRBJ1-4, with D possibly matching TRBD1 (6 bases). This CDR3 is 14 amino acids long. The germline CDR1 and CDR2 sequences are MNHNY and SVGAGI (reference sequence). CDR3 protein: CASSYPGQNGKLFY. DNA for the CDR3: TGTGCCAGCAGTTACCCGGGACAAAATGGAAAACTGTTTTAT.

Comments on this clonotype: Just one base apart from a much larger clone, this may be a read error. The V call is TRBV30, the J call TRBJ2-1; tentative D call: TRBD2 (6 bases). Germline V gene sequence: CDR1 GTSNPN, CDR2 SVGIG (reference sequence). This CDR3 comprises 14 residues. V was clipped by 0 bases and J by 7 bases, with 13 bases between them. The CDR3 nucleotides are TGTGCCTGGAGTGTAGGTGGACTAATAAATGAGCAGTTCTTC. Its protein is CAWSVGGLINEQFF.

This clonotype occurred a few times. A read error may account for a junction end that differs from germline. The rearrangement links TRBV12-3 or TRBV12-4 to TRBJ2-2; D uncertain. The CDR3 consists of 15 residues. The CDR3 loop is CASSPQHGNAGELFF. CDR3 sequence (DNA): TGTGCCAGCAGTCCACAACATGGGAACGCCGGGGAGCTGTTTTTT.

The CDR3 region is CISSSRTGSYNEQFF. The CDR3, as DNA: TGTATCAGCAGTTCCCGGACAGGGTCCTACAATGAGCAGTTCTTC. The chain couples TRBV11-1 to TRBJ2-1, with 8 bases fitting TRBD1. The CDR3 runs 15 residues. The germline gives CDR1 SGHAT, CDR2 FQDESV (reference sequence).

As to this clonotype: No conserved phenylalanine or tryptophan ends this CDR3, so it is likely a read error. The limits of the CDR3 on the DNA are not certain, so only TCRdb's listed CDR3 is given. The chain has TRBV12-3 or TRBV12-4 and TRBJ2-7. The CDR3 extends over 12 residues, inclusive of both ends. The chain's CDR3 is CASSPQRYEQCL.

Comments on this clonotype: This clone may be a read error of a much larger clone one base away. V gene TRBV6-5 combines with J gene TRBJ2-7; TRBD2 is a possible D gene (5 bases). V lost 7 bases to trimming and J lost 5 bases, with 21 bases between them. The CDR3 has 15 residues. Germline CDR1 reads MNHEY; CDR2 reads SVGAGI. DNA of the CDR3: TGTGCCAGCACCCTCGACACCGGAGGTACCCACGAGCAGTACTTC. Translating it yields CASTLDTGGTHEQYF.

Notes on this clonotype: Germline is not matched at one junction end, which may reflect a read error. This chain links TRBV6-6 with TRBJ1-4, with D unresolved. CDR1 and CDR2 from the germline V gene are MNHNY and SVGAGI (reference sequence). The length of the CDR3 is 15 residues. CDR3 in amino acids: CASNYSDTSNEKLFF. CDR3 DNA sequence: TGTGCCAGCAATTACTCCGACACATCTAATGAAAAACTGTTTTTT.

This clonotype has just a few counts. Being one base from a much bigger clone, this may be a read error. The chain uses TRBV29-1 and TRBJ2-2, with 10 bases lining up with TRBD1. The germline V gene has CDR1 SQVTM and CDR2 ANQGSEA. V gave up 7 bases and J gave up 4 bases; unmatched junction bases: 3. The CDR3 covers 13 residues. DNA for the CDR3: TGCAGCGCGGACAGGGGGAGCACCGGGGAGCTGTTTTTT. Translation gives CSADRGSTGELFF.

In regard to this clonotype: One end of the junction varies from germline; a read error may be responsible. The V gene is TRBV6-1, the J gene TRBJ2-7; D possibly uses TRBD1 or TRBD2 (5 bases each). Germline CDR1 and CDR2: MNHNS and SASEGT. The CDR3 length is 12 residues. The chain's CDR3 is CASRKVRDEQYF. The CDR3 nucleotides are TGTGCCAGCAGAAAAGTCAGGGACGAACAGTACTTC.

A word on this clonotype: The final CDR3 position lacks the conserved phenylalanine or tryptophan, pointing to a likely read error. The chain combines TRBV11-1 with TRBJ2-7, with a tentative D call TRBD2 (6 bases). The CDR3 has 17 amino acids. Germline CDR1 and CDR2: SGHAT and FQDESV (reference sequence). This CDR3 reads CASSLSSEIKSSYDQYL. CDR3 coding DNA: TGTGCCAGCAGCCTATCTAGCGAGATTAAAAGCTCCTACGATCAGTACTTA.

This clonotype was found many times. The CDR3 nucleotides read TGTGCCAGCAGTTACGGGGGGGGGACCCAACTTCAAGAGACCCAGTACTTC. Protein: CASSYGGGTQLQETQYF. This chain joins TRBV6-5 and TRBJ2-5, with 7 bases identical to TRBD2. V gave up 2 bases and J gave up 2 bases; unmatched junction bases: 11. Germline V lookup: CDR1 MNHEY, CDR2 SVGAGI. The CDR3 is made up of 17 amino acids.

Concerning this clonotype: The junction departs from the called germline gene at one end, perhaps through a read error. V is TRBV12-3 or TRBV12-4 and J is TRBJ1-5; 12 nucleotides agree with TRBD1. The CDR3 covers 21 residues. DNA of the CDR3: TGTGCCAGTAGTTTAAGGTTACCGGGACAGGGGGCCCGCGGGGGCAATCAGACCCAGCATTTT. Its protein product is CASSLRLPGQGARGGNQTQHF.

A note on this clonotype: This may arise from a read error, as a much more abundant clone is one base away. The J gene is TRBJ2-7, the V gene TRBV7-8; D is tentatively TRBD1 or TRBD2 (6 bases each). CDR1 SGHVS and CDR2 FQNEAQ come from the germline V gene. CDR3 length: 14 residues. The CDR3, as DNA: TGTGCCAGCAACTTAGTAAGGGGGGCCTACGAGCAGTACTTC. It encodes CASNLVRGAYEQYF. The variable domain in full, completed from reference TRBV7-8 and TRBJ2-7, reads GAGVSQSPRYKVAKRGQDVALRCDPISGHVSLFWYQQALGQGPEFLTYFQNEAQLDKSGLPSDRFFAERPEGSVSTLKIQRTQQEDSAVYLCASNLVRGAYEQYFGPGTRLTVT.

A word on this clonotype: Relative to the germline gene, one junction end is altered; a read error may explain this. V usage is TRBV5-1 and J usage is TRBJ2-5; D ambiguous. CDR3 length equals 14 residues. CDR1 SGHRS and CDR2 YFSETQ come from the germline V gene. The DNA of the CDR3 is TGCGCCAGCAGCTTGGCCAGTCAGCAAGAGACCCTGTACTTC. It yields the protein CASSLASQQETLYF. The full variable domain, rest sourced from reference TRBV5-1 and TRBJ2-5, is KAGVTQTPRYLIKTRGQQVTLSCSPISGHRSVSWYQQTPGQGLQFLFEYFSETQRNKGNFPGRFSGRQFSNSRSEMNVSTLELGDSALYLCASSLASQQETLYFGPGTRLLVL.

In the case of this clonotype: A much larger clonotype is one base distant, so this may be a read error. The chain combines TRBV29-1 with TRBJ2-3; possible D gene TRBD1, 5 bases. The V gene's germline CDR1 is SQVTM and CDR2 ANQGSEA. The CDR3 spans 12 residues. The CDR3 DNA sequence: TGCAGCGTTGTTTCGGGCACAGGTACGCAGTATTTT. Encoded protein: CSVVSGTGTQYF.

Remarks on this clonotype: The junction and the germline gene differ at one end; a read error may be behind it. The chain couples TRBV12-3 or TRBV12-4 to TRBJ2-3; 8 nucleotides line up with TRBD2. The CDR3 extends over 19 amino acids. The CDR3, as DNA: TGTGCCAGCAGTTCCCCCCTTGGCGGGAGGTTGTTAGCAACAGTTACGCAGTATTTC. This gives the protein CASSSPLGGRLLATVTQYF.

A remark on this clonotype: One end of the junction does not line up with germline, which may come from a read error. The V call is TRBV7-8, the J call TRBJ2-1; unclear D gene. The V gene's germline CDR1 is SGHVS and CDR2 FQNEAQ. The CDR3 is made up of 13 amino acids. The CDR3: CAGSVPLVNEQFF. The CDR3 coding sequence is TGTGCCGGCAGCGTACCGTTGGTAAATGAGCAGTTCTTC.

The chain links TRBV11-2 to TRBJ2-1; D may be TRBD2 (6 bases). V was cut by 5 bases and J by 2 bases, with 19 bases left in between. This CDR3 comprises 17 residues. The germline gives CDR1 SGHAT, CDR2 FQNNGV. CDR3 sequence (DNA): TGTGCCAGCAGCACACTCGTCGGGGGAGGAACCTACAATGAGCAGTTCTTC. Residues: CASSTLVGGGTYNEQFF.

This chain links TRBV25-1 with TRBJ2-3, with D possibly being TRBD1 (7 bases). Germline V gives CDR1 MGHDK, CDR2 SYGVNS. Trimming shortened V by 1 base and J by 2 bases, and 13 bases separated the two germline ends. The CDR3 is 16 amino acids. The chain's CDR3 is CASSELVRGDTDTQYF. The CDR3 DNA reads TGTGCCAGCAGTGAATTGGTCAGGGGGGACACAGATACGCAGTATTTT.

Points on this clonotype: No conserved phenylalanine or tryptophan is present at the end of the CDR3, so a read error is the likely explanation. This chain links TRBV4-3 with TRBJ2-4, with D maybe TRBD2 (5 bases). Germline assignment: CDR1 LGHNA and CDR2 YSLEER. This CDR3 has 14 residues. CDR3 amino acids: CASIQARPAGIQYI. CDR3 nucleotides: TGCGCCAGCATCCAAGCCCGACCGGCGGGCATTCAGTACATC.

This rearrangement joins TRBV11-2 to TRBJ2-7, with TRBD2 matching over 15 bases. Germline V CDR1 and CDR2: SGHAT, FQNNGV. There are 18 residues in the CDR3. The CDR3 DNA sequence: TGTGACGGCACCCGGACTAGCGGGAGGGCCAAGAGCTCCTACGAGCAGTACTTC. Residues: CDGTRTSGRAKSSYEQYF.

Points on this clonotype: A read error may be the cause here, since a much bigger clone is one base away. The rearrangement links TRBV20-1 to TRBJ2-7, with 7 bases matching TRBD1. Germline values: CDR1 DFQATT, CDR2 SNEGSKA (reference sequence). This CDR3 contains 12 residues. CDR3 loop: CNARVDRNEQYF. In DNA, the CDR3 is TGCAATGCTAGGGTGGACAGGAACGAGCAGTACTTC.

This chain connects TRBV6-5 to TRBJ2-1, with D possibly matching TRBD2 (6 bases). Trimming shortened V by 7 bases and J by 3 bases, and 16 bases separated the two germline ends. Germline V gene data show CDR1 as MNHEY and CDR2 as SVGAGI. This CDR3 has 15 amino acids. CDR3 amino acids: CASNSNGGSYNEQFF. CDR3 DNA sequence: TGTGCCAGCAACTCCAACGGGGGAAGCTACAATGAGCAGTTCTTC.

This clonotype turned up a few times. This chain joins TRBV20-1 and TRBJ2-7; weak D call: TRBD1 (5 bases). The CDR3 extends over 17 amino acids. In germline, CDR1 is DFQATT, CDR2 SNEGSKA (reference sequence). The V gene lost 3 bases and the J gene lost 3 bases, with 24 bases spanning the gap. The CDR3 bases are TGCAGTGCTAGCAAGGGGTGGGCAGCTGCAGGCTTCTACGAGCAGTACTTC. Translation gives CSASKGWAAAGFYEQYF.

This clonotype came up many times. The chain joins TRBV4-1 to TRBJ2-1; TRBD2 might be the D (5 bases). This CDR3 is 13 amino acids long. Trimming removed 0 bases at V and 9 bases at J, with 9 bases between. The germline CDR1 and CDR2 sequences are MGHRA and YSYEKL. CDR3 DNA sequence: TGCGCCAGCAGCCAAGATCCGAGGGCTGAGCAGTTCTTC. Translating it yields CASSQDPRAEQFF.